Listed here are 19 T cell receptor beta chains from one sample, sequenced in a study of beta chain features in type 1 diabetes. Expressed TCRB transcripts were sequenced, since all the RNA that had been isolated was reverse transcribed. Measured with immunoSEQ multiplex PCR; TCRdb has only the in-frame clones, and not every one. The sample carries under 400,000 clones, about 15% recorded once. The sequencing sample was made of central memory CD4+ T cells from blood. The receptors here all came from a young man in good health.

This clone has just a few counts. The chain has TRBV6-5 and TRBJ2-5; no definite D call. Germline CDR1 reads MNHEY; CDR2 reads SVGAGI. Trimming removed 2 bases from V and 5 bases from J, with 9 bases in between. The CDR3 has 13 residues. CDR3 nucleotides: TGTGCCAGCAGTTACATGGGTTTGGAGACCCAGTACTTC. This translates into CASSYMGLETQYF.

The V and J genes are TRBV7-9 and TRBJ2-3, with TRBD2 identical over 9 bases. The CDR3 length is 16 residues. The junction had 5 bases not matched to a gene; V was cut back by 4 bases and J by 0 bases. Germline lookup yields CDR1 SEHNR and CDR2 FQNEAQ (reference sequence). This CDR3 reads CASSSLAGTSTDTQYF. The CDR3 DNA sequence: TGTGCCAGCAGCTCGCTAGCGGGGACTAGCACAGATACGCAGTATTTT.

This clone was observed a handful of times. The chain combines TRBV7-8 with TRBJ2-7, with D perhaps matching TRBD2 (6 bases). The germline V gene has CDR1 SGHVS and CDR2 FQNEAQ. Trimming removed 4 bases from V and 12 bases from J, with 16 bases in between. The CDR3 has 12 amino acids. The CDR3 loop reads CASSSSGRDPYF. For the CDR3, the DNA is TGTGCCAGCAGCTCCTCGGGGCGGGATCCGTACTTC.

The chain recombines TRBV4-3 with TRBJ1-5; D may be TRBD1 (5 bases). Germline CDR1 LGHNA, CDR2 YSLEER. The CDR3 consists of 14 residues. Trimming removed 4 bases from V and 4 bases from J, with 11 bases in between. The DNA of the CDR3 is TGCGCCAGCAGCCCCGGGGCCGTGAATCAGCCCCAGCATTTT. Translating it yields CASSPGAVNQPQHF.

This chain connects TRBV5-5 to TRBJ1-2; 8 bases fit TRBD1. Germline V gene sequence: CDR1 SGHKS, CDR2 YYEKEE (reference sequence). The ends lost 1 base at V and 4 bases at J; junction bases unmatched: 6. CDR3 length: 15 amino acids. CDR3 nucleotide sequence: TGTGCCAGCAGCTTGCAAAACAGGGGGGCCTATGGCTACACCTTC. This sequence encodes CASSLQNRGAYGYTF.

This clone was observed at least ten times. The chain joins TRBV18 to TRBJ1-1; TRBD1 might be the D (5 bases). Germline CDR1 reads KGHSH; CDR2 reads LQKENI. CDR3 size: 13 residues. The V and J ends lost 6 bases and 5 bases respectively, with 13 bases between them. The CDR3 loop reads CASSTGGRTEAFF. CDR3 nucleotides: TGTGCCAGCTCTACAGGCGGACGGACTGAAGCTTTCTTT. The entire variable domain, with the rest obtained from reference TRBV18 and TRBJ1-1, is as follows: NAGVMQNPRHLVRRRGQEARLRCSPMKGHSHVYWYRQLPEEGLKFMVYLQKENIIDESGMPKERFSAEFPKEGPSILRIQQVVRGDSAAYFCASSTGGRTEAFFGQGTRLTVV.

The chain links TRBV27 to TRBJ1-4, with D hard to call. Germline values: CDR1 MNHEY, CDR2 SMNVEV (reference sequence). The V end lost 6 bases, the J end lost 1 base, and 6 bases lay between the germline ends. The CDR3 has 13 amino acids. CDR3 loop: CASRQGTNEKLFF. The CDR3 DNA reads TGTGCCAGCAGACAAGGAACTAATGAAAAACTGTTTTTT.

V gene TRBV6-4 combines with J gene TRBJ1-1; a possible D gene is TRBD1 (5 bases). V lost 5 bases to trimming and J lost 1 base, with 8 bases between them. The CDR3 length is 13 residues. Germline-derived CDR1 and CDR2 are MRHNA and SNTAGT. The CDR3 here is CASSFDRNTEAFF. DNA of the CDR3: TGTGCCAGCAGTTTCGACAGGAACACTGAAGCTTTCTTT.

This clone was found a few times. This chain uses TRBV18 with TRBJ1-5; D is ambiguous. CDR1 is KGHSH, CDR2 LQKENI, per germline. The CDR3 is 14 amino acids. V was shortened by 6 bases and J by 4 bases, with 13 bases between the two germline ends. CDR3 DNA: TGTGCCAGCTCCCGAGGGTTACTTAATCAGCCCCAGCATTTT. Translating gives CASSRGLLNQPQHF.

At least ten counts were recorded for this clone. V is TRBV7-2 and J is TRBJ2-7, with D possibly being TRBD1 (6 bases). Germline-derived CDR1 and CDR2 are SGHTA and FQGNSA. This CDR3 has 13 residues. The V and J ends lost 4 bases and 2 bases respectively, with 9 bases between them. This chain's CDR3 is CASSSWTAYEQYF. The CDR3 DNA is TGTGCCAGCAGCTCCTGGACAGCCTACGAGCAGTACTTC.

Only a few counts were recorded for this clone. The CDR3 loop reads CASSQKRAGPNTGELFF. For the CDR3, the DNA is TGCGCCAGCAGCCAAAAGAGGGCGGGCCCCAACACCGGGGAGCTGTTTTTT. The J gene is TRBJ2-2, the V gene TRBV4-3, with D maybe TRBD2 (5 bases). V gave up 2 bases and J gave up 2 bases, with 15 bases separating them. CDR3 length equals 17 residues. Germline V gene data show CDR1 as LGHNA and CDR2 as YSLEER.

There are a few counts of this clone. The CDR3 nucleotides read TGCGCCAGCAGTGCAGACGTAAACTATGGCTACACCTTC. It encodes CASSADVNYGYTF. The V and J genes are TRBV10-2 and TRBJ1-2; the D is unclear. The CDR3 is 13 amino acids. Trimming took off 4 bases at V and 2 bases at J, with 8 bases between the two ends. CDR1 is WSHSY, CDR2 SAAADI, per germline.

This clone occurred a few times. This chain joins TRBV7-9 and TRBJ1-1; no clear D. The germline V gene encodes CDR1 SEHNR and CDR2 FQNEAQ (reference sequence). The germline V and J ends were trimmed by 0 bases and 8 bases, with 16 bases remaining between them. The CDR3 extends over 15 amino acids. Written as DNA, the CDR3 is TGTGCCAGCAGCTTAGCGCGCCCGGGAGCCACGGAAGCTTTCTTT. Translated, it gives CASSLARPGATEAFF.

The chain recombines TRBV7-2 with TRBJ1-2, with D perhaps matching TRBD1 (5 bases). Germline CDR1 is SGHTA and CDR2 is FQGNSA. The CDR3 spans 16 residues. V lost 5 bases and J 3 bases, leaving 19 bases between the germline ends. The CDR3 DNA reads TGTGCCAGCAGCACCACCCGACAGCGGGGAGACTATGGCTACACCTTC. As protein: CASSTTRQRGDYGYTF.

This clone was detected a few times. The chain uses TRBV4-3 and TRBJ1-6; a possible D gene is TRBD1 (5 bases). The germline CDR1 and CDR2 sequences are LGHNA and YSLEER. CDR3 length: 18 residues. V gave up 0 bases and J gave up 0 bases, with 12 bases separating them. CDR3 sequence (DNA): TGCGCCAGCAGCCAAGAATCCGCAGGGCGCTCCTATAATTCACCCCTCCACTTT. Its protein product is CASSQESAGRSYNSPLHF.

This clone was seen more than once but under ten times. This rearrangement joins TRBV27 to TRBJ1-1; possible D gene TRBD1, 5 bases. This CDR3 contains 14 residues. V shed 5 bases and J shed 4 bases, with 14 bases lying between them. The germline V gene encodes CDR1 MNHEY and CDR2 SMNVEV (reference sequence). CDR3 in DNA: TGTGCCAGCAGTCCTCCTGGGGGGGTCACTGAAGCTTTCTTT. Its translation: CASSPPGGVTEAFF.

The genes are TRBV5-6 and TRBJ2-5; TRBD1 matches at 7 bases. The closer fit of TRBJ2-7 to the DNA end suggests the J call may be wrong. This CDR3 comprises 15 residues. Germline assignment: CDR1 SGHDT and CDR2 YYEEEE. The CDR3 protein is CASSRPGTDSYEQYF. The CDR3 DNA sequence: TGTGCCAGCAGCCGTCCCGGGACAGACTCCTACGAGCAGTACTTC.

The V gene is TRBV6-6, the J gene TRBJ1-3; possibly TRBD1 for D (6 bases). Germline-derived CDR1 and CDR2 are MNHNY and SVGAGI (reference sequence). Trimming left V 5 bases short and J 9 bases short, with 17 bases between. This CDR3 spans 14 amino acids. CDR3 in DNA: TGTGCCAGCAGTGATCGAGGGGGAGGGGTCACCATATATTTT. Protein sequence: CASSDRGGGVTIYF.

This clone was counted a few times. The CDR3: CASSTPWAGLHEQFF. DNA of the CDR3: TGTGCCAGCAGCACCCCTTGGGCAGGGCTTCATGAGCAGTTCTTC. The gene calls are TRBV11-3 and TRBJ2-1, with D tentatively TRBD1 (5 bases). Germline V CDR1 and CDR2: SGHNT, YENEEA. The CDR3 has 15 residues. V lost 5 bases and J lost 8, with 19 bases in between. The full variable domain, rest sourced from reference TRBV11-3 and TRBJ2-1, is EAGVVQSPRYKIIEKKQPVAFWCNPISGHNTLYWYLQNLGQGPELLIRYENEEAVDDSQLPKDRFSAERLKGVDSTLKIQPAELGDSAVYLCASSTPWAGLHEQFFGPGTRLTVL.